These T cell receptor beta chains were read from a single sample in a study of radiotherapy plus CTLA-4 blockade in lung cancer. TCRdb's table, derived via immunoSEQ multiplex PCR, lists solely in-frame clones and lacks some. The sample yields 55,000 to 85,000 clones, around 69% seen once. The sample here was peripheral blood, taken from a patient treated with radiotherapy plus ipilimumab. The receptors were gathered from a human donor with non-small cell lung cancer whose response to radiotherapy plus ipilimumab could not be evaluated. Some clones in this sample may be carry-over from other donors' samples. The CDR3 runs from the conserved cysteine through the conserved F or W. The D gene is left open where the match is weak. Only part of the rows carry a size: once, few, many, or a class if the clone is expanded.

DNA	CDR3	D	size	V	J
TGTGCCAGCAGCCCCGGACAGGGATTCTCCTACAATGAGCAGTTCTTC	CASSPGQGFSYNEQFF	TRBD1	-	TRBV7-9	TRBJ2-1
TGTGCCAGCACCCCCCCGGGACACCTCTACGAGCAGTACTTC	CASTPPGHLYEQYF	-	-	TRBV9	TRBJ2-7
TGTGCCAGTAGTATGCTAAGGCGGTCCTCTGGGGCCAACGTCCTGACTTTC	CASSMLRRSSGANVLTF	-	-	TRBV19	TRBJ2-6
TGTGCCAGCAGTGACCAGGTTCCGGGAAACACCATATATTTT	CASSDQVPGNTIYF	-	-	TRBV2	TRBJ1-3
TGTGCCAGCAGTTTGCGACCAGGGGAAGGAGCCGGGGAGCTGTTTTTT	CASSLRPGEGAGELFF	-	few	TRBV27	TRBJ2-2
TGTGCCAGTAGGCCCGACAGGGTGCACACTGAAGCTTTCTTT	CASRPDRVHTEAFF	TRBD1	few	TRBV19	TRBJ1-1
TGTGCCAGCAGCTTAGGAGGGACTAGCGGGGGGGCGGGTGAGCAGTTCTTC	CASSLGGTSGGAGEQFF	TRBD2	-	TRBV7-6	TRBJ2-1
TGTGCCAGCCGTCTCGGGACAGGGGAAGGCTACACCTTC	CASRLGTGEGYTF	TRBD1	-	TRBV7-2	TRBJ1-2
TGTGCCAGCAGCTACGGACGTCTTGGAGGCACTGAAGCTTTCTTT	CASSYGRLGGTEAFF	-	-	TRBV5-6	TRBJ1-1
TGCGCCAGCAGCCCGGGGGGGACTAGCGGGTGGCCGACCCAGTACTTC	CASSPGGTSGWPTQYF	TRBD2	-	TRBV5-1	TRBJ2-5
TGTGCCAGCAGTACAATTGCAACTAATGAAAAACTGTTTTTT	CASSTIATNEKLFF	-	few	TRBV28	TRBJ1-4
TGTGCCAGCAGAATCCGGGACAGGAAGACCTACGAGCAGTACTTC	CASRIRDRKTYEQYF	TRBD1	-	TRBV28	TRBJ2-7
TGCGCCAGCAGCCCAGTCGCAGGGGGCGGTTCCGCTGGCTACACCTTC	CASSPVAGGGSAGYTF	TRBD1	-	TRBV5-1	TRBJ1-2
TGTGCCAGCAGTGATTCGGGGACAACGGCGAGCTATGGCTACACCTTC	CASSDSGTTASYGYTF	-	-	TRBV2	TRBJ1-2
TGTGCCAGTAGTATGTGGGCGCGGGCGGCAGATACGCAGTATTTT	CASSMWARAADTQYF	-	-	TRBV19	TRBJ2-3
TGTGCCAGCAGTCAGGGTTATGGCTACACCTTC	CASSQGYGYTF	-	-	TRBV28	TRBJ1-2
TGCGCCAGCAGCTTGGACAAGAGCTCCTACAATGAGCAGTTCTTC	CASSLDKSSYNEQFF	-	-	TRBV4-1	TRBJ2-1
TGTGCCACCGACCGGGTTTCCTCTGGGGCCAACGTCCTGACTTTC	CATDRVSSGANVLTF	-	once	TRBV28	TRBJ2-6
TGTGCCAGTAGTATAGATCTACGCGACAGGGTGAACACTGAAGCTTTCTTT	CASSIDLRDRVNTEAFF	TRBD1	-	TRBV19	TRBJ1-1
TGTGCCAGCAGCTTAAAGGTGAGGAGCTCCTACGAGCAGTACTTC	CASSLKVRSSYEQYF	-	-	TRBV5-6	TRBJ2-7
TGTGCCAGCAGCCCTCCCCCGGGGGGCAATGAGCAGTTCTTC	CASSPPPGGNEQFF	TRBD2	-	TRBV7-2	TRBJ2-1
TGTGCCAGTACTGGACAGGGGGGATCACCCCTCCACTTT	CASTGQGGSPLHF	TRBD1	-	TRBV19	TRBJ1-6
TGTGCCAGCAGCCGGACTAGCGGGGGGTTTTATGAGCAGTTCTTC	CASSRTSGGFYEQFF	TRBD2	-	TRBV6-6	TRBJ2-1
TGTGCCAGCTCACCACCGGGGGGCTCTAGCGGTTCACCCCTCCACTTT	CASSPPGGSSGSPLHF	-	once	TRBV18	TRBJ1-6
TGTGCCAGCAGTCCACCCTTCGGGACACCTCTTAGTGGGACCCAGTACTTC	CASSPPFGTPLSGTQYF	-	-	TRBV28	TRBJ2-5
TGCGCCAGCAGCCAAGAGATGAGAGCCTACGAGCAGTACTTC	CASSQEMRAYEQYF	-	-	TRBV4-1	TRBJ2-7
TGTGCCAGCAGCGTAGACCAGGGTAACATTGGCTACACCTTC	CASSVDQGNIGYTF	-	-	TRBV9	TRBJ1-2
TGCGCCAGCAGCTCCAGGGCAATGGGGTATGGCTACACCTTC	CASSSRAMGYGYTF	-	-	TRBV5-1	TRBJ1-2
TGTGCCAGCCGTAAGGGACAGGGACAGCCCCAGCATTTT	CASRKGQGQPQHF	TRBD1	few	TRBV2	TRBJ1-5
TGTGCCAGCAGCTTTGGGGTCGGAGCGGGGGATTACGAGCAGTACTTC	CASSFGVGAGDYEQYF	TRBD2	-	TRBV7-9	TRBJ2-7
TGTGCCAGCAGCGTAGCGATAAGGGGCACAGGGGACTACGAGCAGTACTTC	CASSVAIRGTGDYEQYF	TRBD1	-	TRBV9	TRBJ2-7
TGTGCCAGCAGATCGATATCACTGTATGGCTACACCTTC	CASRSISLYGYTF	-	-	TRBV28	TRBJ1-2
TGTGCCAGCAGCGTAGCTAGTCGCAGAACCGGGGAGCTGTTTTTT	CASSVASRRTGELFF	-	-	TRBV9	TRBJ2-2
TGCGCCAGCAGCTTGGCCGTGGCGGGCGAGCAGTACTTC	CASSLAVAGEQYF	-	few	TRBV5-1	TRBJ2-7
TGTGCCAGCAGTTCACAGGCAGTTTACGAGCAGTACTTC	CASSSQAVYEQYF	-	-	TRBV6-6	TRBJ2-7
TGTGCCAGCAGCCCCGGGACAGGGTCAGGTCTCTATGGCTACACCTTC	CASSPGTGSGLYGYTF	TRBD1	few	TRBV5-6	TRBJ1-2
TGTGCCAGCAGCCTTGGACAGGGGGCAGGTGAAAAACTGTTTTTT	CASSLGQGAGEKLFF	TRBD1	-	TRBV7-2	TRBJ1-4
TGTGCCACCAGCAGAGAATGGGGAGGGCCAGATACGCAGTATTTT	CATSREWGGPDTQYF	TRBD2	-	TRBV15	TRBJ2-3
TGTGCCAGCTCACCACGAGGAGAGACCCAGTACTTC	CASSPRGETQYF	-	few	TRBV18	TRBJ2-5
TGTGCCAGTTGGGGGGGCAGCAATCAGCCCCAGCATTTT	CASWGGSNQPQHF	-	-	TRBV7-6	TRBJ1-5
TGCGCCAGCAGCCAAGTGGGACAGTCCTATGGCTACACCTTC	CASSQVGQSYGYTF	TRBD1	few	TRBV4-3	TRBJ1-2
TGTGCCAGCAGTTTGCCCCTAAGAGATGAGCAGTACTTC	CASSLPLRDEQYF	-	once	TRBV28	TRBJ2-7
TGCGCCAGCAGCCCATGGACAGGGACCCTGGAAGAGACCCAGTACTTC	CASSPWTGTLEETQYF	TRBD1	-	TRBV5-1	TRBJ2-5
TGTGCCAGCAGTGTGAGGGGGCTGGGTCAGCCCCAGCATTTT	CASSVRGLGQPQHF	TRBD1	-	TRBV2	TRBJ1-5
TGTGCCAGCAGTTTGTCTACATTACAGGTCGGAAATGAAAAACTGTTTTTT	CASSLSTLQVGNEKLFF	-	-	TRBV28	TRBJ1-4
TGTGCCAGCAGCGCCACGGTGAACACTGAAGCTTTCTTT	CASSATVNTEAFF	-	-	TRBV11-2	TRBJ1-1
TGTGCCAGCAGCTCCCGGAGGGGAGCTAGCGGGGGTTCTCGGGGCACAGATACGCAGTATTTT	CASSSRRGASGGSRGTDTQYF	TRBD2	-	TRBV7-8	TRBJ2-3
TGTGCCAGCAGTGTGGGACAGAACTATGGCTACACCTTC	CASSVGQNYGYTF	TRBD1	once	TRBV6-4	TRBJ1-2
TGTGCCAGCAGCGTAGGGGCAGGATCCTACAATGAGCAGTTCTTC	CASSVGAGSYNEQFF	-	-	TRBV9	TRBJ2-1
TGTGCCAGCAGCGTAGACAGGGCCGGCTATGGCTACACCTTC	CASSVDRAGYGYTF	-	-	TRBV9	TRBJ1-2
TGTGCCAGCAGCCCCGCGGGGGGCATGCAGCCCCAGCATTTT	CASSPAGGMQPQHF	-	-	TRBV7-6	TRBJ1-5
TGTGCCAGCAGTTATCGAGGACTAGCGGCCACAGATACGCAGTATTTT	CASSYRGLAATDTQYF	TRBD2	few	TRBV27	TRBJ2-3
TGTGCCAGCGTACTCTTAGCGGGGGGGCCTGGGAATGAGCAGTTCTTC	CASVLLAGGPGNEQFF	TRBD2	-	TRBV7-9	TRBJ2-1
TGTGCCAGCAGCTCAGGGCCCTTGGATGGGGAGACCCAGTACTTC	CASSSGPLDGETQYF	-	-	TRBV7-2	TRBJ2-5
TGCGCCAGCAGCCTTATAGGGGGCAGGGGAGTGAACTATGGCTACACCTTC	CASSLIGGRGVNYGYTF	TRBD1	-	TRBV4-1	TRBJ1-2
TGTGCCAGCAGCCAAACTAGCGGGGCGAACACCGGGGAGCTGTTTTTT	CASSQTSGANTGELFF	TRBD2	-	TRBV7-2	TRBJ2-2
TGTGCCAGCAAACTAGCGGGGAACCAAGAGACCCAGTACTTC	CASKLAGNQETQYF	TRBD2	few	TRBV5-6	TRBJ2-5